These 28 T cell receptor beta chains came from one sample sequenced in a study of blood T cells in healthy people across ages. Primers used in a second PCR of roughly 7 to 11 cycles were a sample-barcoded 5' primer and a J-beta primer mix. Via MiXCR, TCRdb re-called the 5' RACE reads, giving one row per CDR3 protein. The repertoire holds roughly 1.6 million distinct CDR3 sequences, with roughly 30% as singletons. Sequencing input: blood. Every receptor here comes from a woman in her twenties or thirties in good health.

The sample holds a few counts of this clonotype. The chain combines TRBV7-6 with TRBJ2-7; 9 nucleotides line up with TRBD2. The assigned J gene may be wrong: the sequence end matches TRBJ2-5 better. The CDR3 has 15 residues. Germline CDR1 SGHVS, CDR2 FNYEAQ. CDR3 sequence: CASSPFISGGETQYF. CDR3 DNA sequence: TGTGCCAGCAGCCCATTCATTAGCGGGGGAGAGACCCAGTACTTC.

This clonotype has ten or more counts. This rearrangement joins TRBV7-9 to TRBJ2-7; 9 positions agree with TRBD2. Germline V CDR1 and CDR2: SEHNR, FQNEAQ (reference sequence). The CDR3 runs 14 residues. The J segment lost 3 bases and the V segment lost 4 bases, leaving 4 bases of the junction unmatched. For the CDR3, the DNA is TGTGCCAGCAGCTCGGGACTAGCAGACTACGAGCAGTACTTC. Its protein product is CASSSGLADYEQYF.

This chain's CDR3 is CASGPSGGYGYTF. The CDR3 bases are TGTGCTAGTGGTCCATCAGGGGGCTATGGCTACACCTTC. The chain couples TRBV12-5 to TRBJ1-2, with 7 positions matching TRBD1. Germline assignment: CDR1 LGHNT and CDR2 FRNRAP. V shed 5 bases, J shed 4 bases, and the junction held 4 bases outside the gene matches. The CDR3 runs 13 residues. The full variable domain, its missing parts supplied by reference TRBV12-5 and TRBJ1-2, is DARVTQTPRHKVTEMGQEVTMRCQPILGHNTVFWYRQTMMQGLELLAYFRNRAPLDDSGMPKDRFSAEMPDATLATLKIQPSEPRDSAVYFCASGPSGGYGYTFGSGTRLTVV.

The V call is TRBV20-1, the J call TRBJ1-6; a weak D match, TRBD1 (5 bases). V gave up 2 bases and J gave up 0 bases, with 8 bases separating them. The CDR3 consists of 15 residues. Germline V gene data show CDR1 as DFQATT and CDR2 as SNEGSKA (reference sequence). CDR3 in DNA: TGCAGTGCTAGACAGGGTGGCTCCTATAATTCACCCCTCCACTTT. Translation: CSARQGGSYNSPLHF.

This chain connects TRBV7-9 to TRBJ1-2; D is uncertain. Germline values: CDR1 SEHNR, CDR2 FQNEAQ (reference sequence). The V gene lost 0 bases and the J gene lost 2 bases, with 13 bases spanning the gap. The length of the CDR3 is 16 residues. The CDR3 DNA reads TGTGCCAGCAGCTTAGCTCGTCAGGACCCAAACTATGGCTACACCTTC. This gives the protein CASSLARQDPNYGYTF.

The chain combines TRBV28 with TRBJ2-5, with 9 nucleotides matching TRBD2. CDR3 size: 16 residues. In germline, CDR1 is MDHEN, CDR2 SYDVKM. With 3 bases clipped from V and 6 bases from J, the junction kept 11 bases outside the gene matches. The CDR3 loop reads CASSFSSGRATQTQYF. CDR3 nucleotides: TGTGCCAGCAGTTTTAGTAGCGGGAGAGCGACGCAGACCCAGTACTTC.

This clonotype was observed many times. This chain connects TRBV7-2 to TRBJ2-5; TRBD2 matches 14 bases. Germline assignment: CDR1 SGHTA and CDR2 FQGNSA. V dropped 8 bases and J dropped 3; count of bases not matched to a gene: 11. The CDR3 sequence is 17 residues long. This CDR3 reads CASPEGLAGGEEETQYF. The DNA for the CDR3 is TGTGCCAGCCCTGAAGGACTAGCGGGGGGAGAGGAAGAGACCCAGTACTTC.

The CDR3 coding sequence is TGCAGTGCTAGAGATGGGCGTGGCCTAGCGGGAGCGCAGTATTTT. Residues: CSARDGRGLAGAQYF. This chain joins TRBV20-1 and TRBJ2-3; 10 bases are a match to TRBD2. V was clipped by 0 bases and J by 10 bases; unmatched bases: 10. Per the germline V gene, CDR1 is DFQATT and CDR2 is SNEGSKA (reference sequence). This CDR3 has 15 amino acids.

This sequence joins TRBV20-1 and TRBJ1-5, with 8 positions matching TRBD1. Germline V gene data show CDR1 as DFQATT and CDR2 as SNEGSKA (reference sequence). V lost 0 bases, J lost 4 bases, and 8 bases stayed unmatched. The CDR3 covers 16 residues. The CDR3: CSARDSLWDRNQPQHF. CDR3 nucleotide sequence: TGCAGTGCTAGAGATTCACTGTGGGACAGGAATCAGCCCCAGCATTTT.

The chain has TRBV2 and TRBJ2-5; TRBD2 matches 8 bases. Per the germline V gene, CDR1 is SNHLY and CDR2 is FYNNEI. V shed 4 bases, J shed 2 bases, and the junction held 3 bases outside the gene matches. This CDR3 region has 14 residues. CDR3 residues: CASSGTSWQETQYF. In DNA, the CDR3 is TGTGCCAGCAGTGGGACTAGCTGGCAAGAGACCCAGTACTTC.

The chain is built from TRBV15 and TRBJ2-7; D call uncertain. This CDR3 has 13 amino acids. Deletions cut 8 bases from V and 0 bases from J, with 11 bases between. Germline-derived CDR1 and CDR2 are LNHNV and YYDKDF (reference sequence). This CDR3 is CATGYESSYEQYF. The CDR3 DNA is TGTGCCACCGGGTACGAGAGCTCCTACGAGCAGTACTTC. Complete variable domain (other parts from reference TRBV15 and TRBJ2-7): DAMVIQNPRYQVTQFGKPVTLSCSQTLNHNVMYWYQQKSSQAPKLLFHYYDKDFNNEADTPDNFQSRRPNTSFCFLDIRSPGLGDTAMYLCATGYESSYEQYFGPGTRLTVT.

CDR3 nucleotides: TGTGCCAGCAAGCCGGGACAGAGTTACTACGAGCAGTACTTC. Translated: CASKPGQSYYEQYF. The chain couples TRBV27 to TRBJ2-7, with 7 bases matching TRBD1. Germline assignment: CDR1 MNHEY and CDR2 SMNVEV (reference sequence). V was pared by 7 bases and J by 3 bases, with 9 bases of the junction left unmatched. The CDR3 consists of 14 residues.

This clonotype was counted only a few times. V usage is TRBV7-8 and J usage is TRBJ2-4; D could derive from TRBD1 or TRBD2 (5 bases each). V was trimmed by 5 bases and J by 3 bases, leaving 20 bases between them. Germline values: CDR1 SGHVS, CDR2 FQNEAQ. The CDR3 totals 17 residues. For the CDR3, the DNA is TGTGCCAGCAGCCCTCTGGGGGAAAGAGGCGGCAAAAACATTCAGTACTTC. Translated: CASSPLGERGGKNIQYF.

For this clonotype: A junction end diverges from the germline sequence, so it may reflect a read error. This sequence joins TRBV27 and TRBJ1-1; unclear D gene. CDR1 MNHEY and CDR2 SMNVEV come from the germline V gene (reference sequence). The CDR3 is 14 residues long. The CDR3 nucleotides read TGTGCCTGCAGTTTATCGATAGGGAACACTGAAGCTTTCTTT. Translation: CACSLSIGNTEAFF.

In regard to this clonotype: At one end the junction does not follow the germline gene, possibly because of a read error. The J gene is TRBJ2-1, the V gene TRBV5-1, with a weak D call TRBD2 (6 bases). The CDR3 sequence is 14 residues long. Germline V gene lookup returns CDR1 SGHRS and CDR2 YFSETQ. Here the CDR3 reads CASNLVGGREEQFF. CDR3 bases: TGCGCCAGCAACTTGGTGGGGGGACGGGAGGAGCAGTTCTTC.

The chain is built from TRBV5-1 and TRBJ1-1; 7 positions match TRBD1. This CDR3 has 13 residues. The ends lost 0 bases at V and 7 bases at J; junction bases unmatched: 3. Germline CDR1 and CDR2: SGHRS and YFSETQ. CDR3 region: CASSLAGTVEAFF. The CDR3 region has the DNA TGCGCCAGCAGCTTGGCAGGGACAGTTGAAGCTTTCTTT. Looking up the rest from reference TRBV5-1 and TRBJ1-1 gives the full variable domain: KAGVTQTPRYLIKTRGQQVTLSCSPISGHRSVSWYQQTPGQGLQFLFEYFSETQRNKGNFPGRFSGRQFSNSRSEMNVSTLELGDSALYLCASSLAGTVEAFFGQGTRLTVV.

The J gene is TRBJ2-7, the V gene TRBV6-1; 16 bases agree with TRBD2. V shed 6 bases, J shed 0 bases, and the junction held 5 bases outside the gene matches. The CDR3 is 17 amino acids. Germline CDR1 is MNHNS and CDR2 is SASEGT. The CDR3 coding sequence is TGTGCCAGCAGGGGACTAGCGGGAGGGCCGAACTCCTACGAGCAGTACTTC. It yields the protein CASRGLAGGPNSYEQYF.

This clonotype was seen only a few times. The genes are TRBV4-1 and TRBJ2-5; no clear D gene. Trimming removed 3 bases from V and 3 bases from J, with 8 bases in between. The length of the CDR3 is 13 residues. In germline, CDR1 is MGHRA, CDR2 YSYEKL. The DNA of the CDR3 is TGCGCCAGCAGCCATACCCAGAAAGAGACCCAGTACTTC. Its translation: CASSHTQKETQYF.

This chain joins TRBV29-1 and TRBJ2-7; D possibly corresponds to TRBD1 (6 bases). The germline V gene has CDR1 SQVTM and CDR2 ANQGSEA. This CDR3 is 13 amino acids long. Trimming shortened V by 1 base and J by 7 bases, and 14 bases separated the two germline ends. Written as DNA, the CDR3 is TGCAGCGTTGAAGTTACGAGCAGGGGAGAGCAGTACTTC. Its translation: CSVEVTSRGEQYF.

This clonotype came up a few times. The chain couples TRBV28 to TRBJ2-7; no firm D call. CDR3 length equals 12 residues. V shed 6 bases and J shed 2 bases, with 8 bases lying between them. Germline V gives CDR1 MDHEN, CDR2 SYDVKM. The CDR3 DNA reads as TGTGCCAGCAGAAACACAGCCTACGAGCAGTACTTC. This gives the protein CASRNTAYEQYF.

This clonotype was counted a few times. The gene calls are TRBV4-1 and TRBJ1-2; D is unresolved. V was cut by 6 bases and J by 4 bases, with 18 bases left in between. The CDR3 sequence is 15 residues long. Germline lookup yields CDR1 MGHRA and CDR2 YSYEKL. CDR3 protein: CASSPDRATLYGYTF. For the CDR3, the DNA is TGCGCCAGCAGTCCGGACCGAGCAACCCTCTATGGCTACACCTTC.

The chain recombines TRBV15 with TRBJ2-5; 9 nucleotides match TRBD1. There are 16 residues in the CDR3. Germline V CDR1 and CDR2: LNHNV, YYDKDF (reference sequence). Unmatched junction bases numbered 7, after V lost 0 bases and J lost 5 bases. CDR3 nucleotide sequence: TGTGCCACCAGCAGAGATATGGACAGGGGATCGGAGACCCAGTACTTC. Its protein product is CATSRDMDRGSETQYF.

The V and J genes are TRBV2 and TRBJ1-1; the D is unclear. V lost 4 bases to trimming and J lost 5 bases, with 11 bases between them. Germline-derived CDR1 and CDR2 are SNHLY and FYNNEI. The CDR3 has 13 amino acids. CDR3 DNA: TGTGCCAGCAGTGCTCGCCAGAGGACTGAAGCTTTCTTT. This codes for CASSARQRTEAFF. Based on the CDR3 plus reference TRBV2 and TRBJ1-1, the full variable domain is EPEVTQTPSHQVTQMGQEVILRCVPISNHLYFYWYRQILGQKVEFLVSFYNNEISEKSEIFDDQFSVERPDGSNFTLKIRSTKLEDSAMYFCASSARQRTEAFFGQGTRLTVV.

This chain links TRBV5-8 with TRBJ1-1; D is unclear. The CDR3 is 15 residues long. CDR1 SGHTS and CDR2 YDEGEE come from the germline V gene. The V gene lost 4 bases and the J gene lost 3 bases, with 16 bases spanning the gap. Here the CDR3 DNA reads TGTGCCAGCAGCCTGCTTTTGAGTTGGGACACTGAAGCTTTCTTT. Translating gives CASSLLLSWDTEAFF.

The chain combines TRBV6-1 with TRBJ1-5; no firm D call. Germline lookup yields CDR1 MNHNS and CDR2 SASEGT. This CDR3 is 13 amino acids long. V gave up 7 bases and J gave up 6 bases, with 13 bases separating them. CDR3 DNA sequence: TGTGCCAGCATATCCTCCCAGACTCAGCCCCAGCATTTT. Protein: CASISSQTQPQHF.

This clonotype came up many times. The chain employs TRBV12-5 and TRBJ2-5, with D tentatively TRBD1 (6 bases). The CDR3 consists of 14 residues. Trimming pared 5 bases from V and 5 bases from J, leaving 15 bases between. Germline V gene data show CDR1 as LGHNT and CDR2 as FRNRAP. The chain's CDR3 is CASGDSGARETQYF. The DNA of the CDR3 is TGTGCTAGTGGTGATTCAGGGGCCAGGGAGACCCAGTACTTC.

This clonotype is a singleton in its sample. This chain connects TRBV28 to TRBJ1-6, with D hard to call. This CDR3 has 16 amino acids. Germline V lookup: CDR1 MDHEN, CDR2 SYDVKM. The V gene lost 5 bases and the J gene lost 10 bases, with 21 bases spanning the gap. The chain's CDR3 is CASSPRTPYMRSPLHF. CDR3 DNA: TGTGCCAGCAGTCCAAGAACCCCCTATATGAGGTCACCCCTCCACTTT. The full variable domain, completed using reference TRBV28 and TRBJ1-6, is DVKVTQSSRYLVKRTGEKVFLECVQDMDHENMFWYRQDPGLGLRLIYFSYDVKMKEKGDIPEGYSVSREKKERFSLILESASTNQTSMYLCASSPRTPYMRSPLHFGNGTRLTVT.

The CDR3 sequence: CASSEAGQGGSYEQYF. The CDR3 nucleotides read TGTGCCAGCAGTGAAGCGGGACAGGGAGGTTCCTACGAGCAGTACTTC. V gene TRBV6-1 combines with J gene TRBJ2-7; TRBD1 matches 9 bases. Germline CDR1 reads MNHNS; CDR2 reads SASEGT. This CDR3 comprises 16 residues. V lost 0 bases to trimming and J lost 1 base; unmatched junction nucleotides: 4.